The clone carrying this T cell receptor (beta chain) has only a few counts. In a library made to pick up alpha chains, this beta chain is a stray read with a size that means little. These data belong to a study of spatial heterogeneity in lung cancer. Study-wide context: Alpha-chain sequences were consistently detected less often than beta-chain sequences. In raw reads, more than 8.5 appearances on average were recorded for each unique TCR and UMI combination.

There are 15 residues in the CDR3. V was cut by 3 bases and J by 1 base, with 11 bases left in between. Looked up from germline, CDR1 is SGHTA and CDR2 is FQGNSA. On each TCR cDNA molecule, a unique molecular identifier was present. TCRdb analysed the 5' RACE reads with MiXCR anew, one entry per CDR3 protein. This table holds about 10,000 distinct CDR3 sequences, roughly 4% found once. The time point denotes: sample taken at primary tumor resection. Unsorted whole RNA from tumor, nontumor lung or frozen PBMC underwent sequencing. The donor group consisted of around 66 patients who had untreated, early-stage non-small cell lung cancer.

This chain connects TRBV7-2 to TRBJ2-3; perhaps TRBD2 as D (6 bases). This sample comprised normal lung tissue next to the tumor, obtained at surgery. The TCR originated in a male donor with early-stage non-small cell lung cancer. CDR3 protein: CASSFRGSGTDTQYF. CDR3 coding DNA: TGTGCCAGCAGCTTTCGGGGGTCCGGCACAGATACGCAGTATTTT.